The 2 T cell receptor beta chains below come from one sample, sequenced in a study of blood T cell repertoires in COVID-19. The table came from immunoSEQ multiplex PCR; TCRdb's copy has only in-frame clones and leaves some out. The data contain 65,000 to 90,000 clones, 86% of them singletons. Sequencing input: peripheral blood. All receptors come from a man aged 50 or older with active COVID-19.

This clone has only one observation. The rearrangement joins TRBV5-5 to TRBJ1-2; possible D gene TRBD1, 5 bases. The CDR3 loop spans 14 amino acids. Germline-derived CDR1 and CDR2 are SGHKS and YYEKEE (reference sequence). The germline V and J ends were trimmed by 4 bases and 8 bases, with 18 bases remaining between them. The CDR3 DNA is TGTGCCAGCAGCCCGGACGGGGGGGATTGGGGCTACACCTTC. Protein: CASSPDGGDWGYTF.

This rearrangement joins TRBV30 to TRBJ1-2; possible D gene TRBD1, 5 bases. This CDR3 is 13 amino acids long. Trimming cost V 5 bases and J 5 bases, with 15 bases left between them. Per the germline V gene, CDR1 is GTSNPN and CDR2 is SVGIG (reference sequence). The DNA for the CDR3 is TGTGCCTGGGAAAGGGACTCCTTATATGGCTACACCTTC. It is translated as CAWERDSLYGYTF.